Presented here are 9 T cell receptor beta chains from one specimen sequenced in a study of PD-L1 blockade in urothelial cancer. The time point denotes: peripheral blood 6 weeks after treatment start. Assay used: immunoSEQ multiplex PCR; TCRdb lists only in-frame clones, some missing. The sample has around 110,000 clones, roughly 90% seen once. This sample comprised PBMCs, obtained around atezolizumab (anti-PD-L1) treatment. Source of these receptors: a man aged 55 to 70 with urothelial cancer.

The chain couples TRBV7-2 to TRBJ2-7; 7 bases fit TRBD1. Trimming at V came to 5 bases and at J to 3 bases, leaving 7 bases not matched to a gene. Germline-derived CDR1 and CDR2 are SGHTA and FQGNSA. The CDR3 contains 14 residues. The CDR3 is CASSTQQGYYEQYF. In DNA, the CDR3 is TGTGCCAGCAGCACCCAACAGGGGTACTACGAGCAGTACTTC. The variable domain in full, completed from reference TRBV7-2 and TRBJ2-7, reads GAGVSQSPSNKVTEKGKDVELRCDPISGHTALYWYRQSLGQGLEFLIYFQGNSAPDKSGLPSDRFSAERTGGSVSTLTIQRTQQEDSAVYLCASSTQQGYYEQYFGPGTRLTVT.

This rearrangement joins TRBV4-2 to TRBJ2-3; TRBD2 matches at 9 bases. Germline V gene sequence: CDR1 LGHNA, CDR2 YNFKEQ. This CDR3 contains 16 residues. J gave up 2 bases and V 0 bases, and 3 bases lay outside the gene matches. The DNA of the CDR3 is TGTGCCAGCAGCCAAGATGCTAGCGGGGCCACAGATACGCAGTATTTT. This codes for CASSQDASGATDTQYF.

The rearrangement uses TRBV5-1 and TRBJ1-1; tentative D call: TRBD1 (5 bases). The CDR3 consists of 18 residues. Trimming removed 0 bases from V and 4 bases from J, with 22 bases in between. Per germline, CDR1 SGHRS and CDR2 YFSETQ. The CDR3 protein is CASSLAFSGQGTITEAFF. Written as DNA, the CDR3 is TGCGCCAGCAGCTTGGCCTTTTCAGGCCAGGGAACAATCACTGAAGCTTTCTTT.

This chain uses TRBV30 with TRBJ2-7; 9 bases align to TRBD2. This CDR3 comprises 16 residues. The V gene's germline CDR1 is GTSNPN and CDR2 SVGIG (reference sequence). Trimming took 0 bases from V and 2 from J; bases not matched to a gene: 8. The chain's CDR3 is CAWSVKRGEWAYEQYF. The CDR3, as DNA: TGTGCCTGGAGTGTAAAGCGGGGGGAGTGGGCCTACGAGCAGTACTTC.

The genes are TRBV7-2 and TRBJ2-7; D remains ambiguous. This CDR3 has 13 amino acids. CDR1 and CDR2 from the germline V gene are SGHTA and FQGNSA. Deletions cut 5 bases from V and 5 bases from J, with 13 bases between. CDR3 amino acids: CASSPTNYHEQYF. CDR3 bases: TGTGCCAGCAGCCCAACAAATTACCACGAGCAGTACTTC.

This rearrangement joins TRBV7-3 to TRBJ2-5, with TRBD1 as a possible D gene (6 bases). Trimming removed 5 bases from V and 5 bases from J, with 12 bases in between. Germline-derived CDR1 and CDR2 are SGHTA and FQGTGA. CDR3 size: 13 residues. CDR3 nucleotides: TGTGCCAGCAGCGGGGGCGGACGCGAGACCCAGTACTTC. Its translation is CASSGGGRETQYF.

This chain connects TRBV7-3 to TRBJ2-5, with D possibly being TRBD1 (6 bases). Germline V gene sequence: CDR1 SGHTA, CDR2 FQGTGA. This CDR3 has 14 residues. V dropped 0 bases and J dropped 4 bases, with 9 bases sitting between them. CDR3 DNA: TGTGCCAGCAGCTTAACGCAGGGGTTAGAGACCCAGTACTTC. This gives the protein CASSLTQGLETQYF.

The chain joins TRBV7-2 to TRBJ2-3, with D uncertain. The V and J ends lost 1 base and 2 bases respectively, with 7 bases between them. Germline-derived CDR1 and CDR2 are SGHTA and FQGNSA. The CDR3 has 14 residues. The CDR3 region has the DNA TGTGCCAGCAGCTTAGATCTTTTCACAGATACGCAGTATTTT. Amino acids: CASSLDLFTDTQYF.

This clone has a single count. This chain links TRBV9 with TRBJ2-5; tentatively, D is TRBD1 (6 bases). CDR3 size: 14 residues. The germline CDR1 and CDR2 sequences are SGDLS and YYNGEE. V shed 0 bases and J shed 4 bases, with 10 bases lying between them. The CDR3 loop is CASSVAVGGETQYF. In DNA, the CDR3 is TGTGCCAGCAGCGTAGCAGTAGGGGGAGAGACCCAGTACTTC.